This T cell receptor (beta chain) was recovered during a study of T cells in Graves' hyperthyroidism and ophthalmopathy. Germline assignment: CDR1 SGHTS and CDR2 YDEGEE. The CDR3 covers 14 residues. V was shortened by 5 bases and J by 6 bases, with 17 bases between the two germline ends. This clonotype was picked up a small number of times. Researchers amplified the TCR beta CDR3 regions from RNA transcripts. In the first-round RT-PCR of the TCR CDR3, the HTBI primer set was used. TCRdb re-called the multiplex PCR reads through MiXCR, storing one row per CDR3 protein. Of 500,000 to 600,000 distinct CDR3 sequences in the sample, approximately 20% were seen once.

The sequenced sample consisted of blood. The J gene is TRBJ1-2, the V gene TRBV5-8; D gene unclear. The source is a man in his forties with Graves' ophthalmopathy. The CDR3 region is CASSRLGPFDGYTF. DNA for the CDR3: TGTGCCAGCAGTCGCCTCGGCCCGTTTGATGGCTACACCTTC.